The 19 T cell receptor beta chains below were found in one sample sequenced in a study of CD8 T cells in ankylosing spondylitis. TCRdb ran MiXCR on the 5' RACE reads and lists one entry per CDR3 protein. The table lists fewer than 35,000 distinct CDR3 sequences, more than 30% of them singletons. Specimen: synovial fluid, either unsorted or a sorted T cell fraction (not recorded which). The receptors shown here come from a male donor with ankylosing spondylitis.

This clonotype was counted many times. In nucleotides, the CDR3 is TGCGCCAGCAGCTTGGCCGGACAGGGGAACACTGAAGCTTTCTTT. Amino acids: CASSLAGQGNTEAFF. The V and J genes are TRBV5-1 and TRBJ1-1; 8 positions agree with TRBD1. The CDR3 is 15 residues long. The germline V gene encodes CDR1 SGHRS and CDR2 YFSETQ. Trimming removed 0 bases from V and 1 base from J; junction bases left unmatched: 2.

This clonotype was detected many times. The rearrangement joins TRBV27 to TRBJ1-2, with 7 bases fitting TRBD1. CDR1 MNHEY and CDR2 SMNVEV come from the germline V gene (reference sequence). J gave up 2 bases and V 9 bases, and 3 bases lay outside the gene matches. The CDR3 is 12 residues long. In nucleotides, the CDR3 is TGTGCCAGTAAGACAGGGAACTATGGCTACACCTTC. It specifies CASKTGNYGYTF.

This clonotype has more than one count but fewer than ten. The V call is TRBV19, the J call TRBJ1-1; D gene ambiguous. Germline CDR1 LNHDA, CDR2 SQIVND (reference sequence). V was pared by 6 bases and J by 2 bases, with 10 bases between. The CDR3 is 13 amino acids. This CDR3 is CASRSELNTEAFF. The CDR3 DNA follows: TGTGCCAGTAGGTCCGAGCTTAACACTGAAGCTTTCTTT.

In DNA form, the CDR3 reads TGTGCCAGCAGCTTGAGGGGCGGGCTAGCGGTAAATGAGCAGTTCTTC. Protein sequence: CASSLRGGLAVNEQFF. This chain connects TRBV7-8 to TRBJ2-1, with 7 bases fitting TRBD2. CDR3 length equals 16 residues. V was clipped by 3 bases and J by 7 bases; unmatched bases: 12. Germline V gives CDR1 SGHVS, CDR2 FQNEAQ.

Of note for this clonotype: A much bigger clone sits one base away, suggesting this may be a read error. V and J are TRBV7-6 and TRBJ2-7; D is uncertain. The CDR3 loop spans 13 amino acids. Germline V gene lookup returns CDR1 SGHVS and CDR2 FNYEAQ. In DNA form, the CDR3 reads TGTGCCAACAGCTTAGGTCCGAACTACGAGCAGTACTTC. It codes for CANSLGPNYEQYF.

The chain recombines TRBV10-3 with TRBJ1-6; D is ambiguous. The length of the CDR3 is 14 residues. CDR1 is ENHRY and CDR2 is SYGVKD in the germline V gene. Deletions cut 6 bases from V and 7 bases from J, with 13 bases between. The CDR3 sequence is CAISPEEVNSPLHF. The CDR3 region has the DNA TGTGCCATCAGCCCGGAGGAGGTAAATTCACCCCTCCACTTT.

This clonotype occurred a few times. The chain carries TRBV29-1 and TRBJ2-3, with 7 bases fitting TRBD2. Germline values: CDR1 SQVTM, CDR2 ANQGSEA. This CDR3 has 14 residues. V dropped 6 bases and J dropped 4; count of bases not matched to a gene: 10. As DNA, the CDR3 is TGCAGCGTGACCTTACGTGGGAGGGCAGATACGCAGTATTTT. Its protein product is CSVTLRGRADTQYF.

This clonotype was picked up many times. V and J are TRBV5-1 and TRBJ1-1, with 10 bases that match TRBD1. The trim removed 3 bases at V and 6 bases at J, leaving 5 bases unmatched. Germline V gene data show CDR1 as SGHRS and CDR2 as YFSETQ. The CDR3 is made up of 14 amino acids. CDR3 sequence: CASSYGQGEAEAFF. The CDR3 DNA sequence: TGCGCCAGCAGCTACGGACAGGGGGAGGCTGAAGCTTTCTTT.

With regard to this clonotype: The junction departs from germline at one end; a sequencing error may be responsible. The chain is built from TRBV15 and TRBJ2-7; D possibly uses TRBD1 or TRBD2 (5 bases each). Germline lookup yields CDR1 LNHNV and CDR2 YYDKDF (reference sequence). This CDR3 has 11 amino acids. The CDR3 bases are TGCCAGATCTTGGGGGTGGACGAGCAGTACTTC. The encoded protein is CQILGVDEQYF.

The chain employs TRBV7-7 and TRBJ2-5; tentatively, D is TRBD2 (6 bases). V was cut by 2 bases and J by 5 bases, with 12 bases left in between. This CDR3 is 14 amino acids long. Germline V gene sequence: CDR1 SSHAT, CDR2 FNYEAQ (reference sequence). Written as DNA, the CDR3 is TGTGCCAGCAGCTTAACAACGGGAGTGGAGACCCAGTACTTC. This gives the protein CASSLTTGVETQYF.

V is TRBV6-4 and J is TRBJ2-1; 10 bases align to TRBD2. After removal of 5 bases from V and 3 bases from J, the junction contained 4 bases not matched to a gene. The CDR3 sequence is 15 residues long. Germline-derived CDR1 and CDR2 are MRHNA and SNTAGT. CDR3 sequence (DNA): TGTGCCAGCAGTAATACTAGCGGGGACTACAATGAGCAGTTCTTC. Its protein is CASSNTSGDYNEQFF.

In DNA form, the CDR3 reads TGTGCCAGCAGCTGGGCCATCCAAGAGACCCAGTACTTC. Its translation is CASSWAIQETQYF. The chain couples TRBV13 to TRBJ2-5; no reliable D call. In germline, CDR1 is PRHDT, CDR2 FYEKMQ (reference sequence). V was trimmed by 4 bases and J by 1 base, leaving 7 bases between them. The CDR3 is 13 residues long.

This clonotype has more than one count but fewer than ten. V and J are TRBV6-1 and TRBJ1-3; 7 bases agree with TRBD1. The CDR3 loop spans 14 amino acids. With V trimmed by 6 bases and J by 4 bases, 6 bases remained unmatched. The germline gives CDR1 MNHNS, CDR2 SASEGT. DNA of the CDR3: TGTGCCAGCAGCTCGACAGGGTCAGGAAACACCATATATTTT. Translating gives CASSSTGSGNTIYF.

The V and J genes are TRBV29-1 and TRBJ2-4; the D is unclear. Trimming took off 0 bases at V and 3 bases at J, with 12 bases between the two ends. Germline V lookup: CDR1 SQVTM, CDR2 ANQGSEA. This CDR3 is built from 15 residues. The CDR3 spells CSVEDDSPGKNIQYF. In DNA, the CDR3 is TGCAGCGTTGAAGATGATTCGCCGGGCAAAAACATTCAGTACTTC.

This clonotype was observed a handful of times. The V call is TRBV18, the J call TRBJ2-1, with TRBD2 matching 10 bases. The junction had 19 bases not matched to a gene; V was cut back by 3 bases and J by 2 bases. The CDR3 runs 21 residues. Germline assignment: CDR1 KGHSH and CDR2 LQKENI. The chain's CDR3 is CASSPNPGTSESGGAYNEQFF. CDR3 sequence (DNA): TGTGCCAGCTCACCTAACCCCGGGACTAGCGAATCCGGGGGGGCCTACAATGAGCAGTTCTTC.

This clonotype appeared a few times. DNA of the CDR3: TGTGCCAGCAGACCTACACCTTCCTCCTACAATGAGCAGTTCTTC. It is translated as CASRPTPSSYNEQFF. The chain couples TRBV14 to TRBJ2-1; D remains ambiguous. CDR1 and CDR2 (germline): SGHDN, FVKESK. Trimming removed 6 bases from V and 0 bases from J, with 12 bases in between. This CDR3 spans 15 amino acids.

The chain links TRBV6-1 to TRBJ1-4, with D perhaps matching TRBD1 (5 bases). Trimming removed 3 bases from V and 8 bases from J, with 19 bases in between. This CDR3 comprises 16 residues. Germline CDR1 MNHNS, CDR2 SASEGT. The CDR3 spells CASSDWHRDLGEKLFF. As DNA, the CDR3 is TGTGCCAGCAGTGATTGGCACCGGGACCTCGGCGAAAAACTGTTTTTT.

This clonotype turned up a few times. One end of the junction does not line up with germline, which may come from a read error. The CDR3 spells CASRQFSGSNNEQFF. The CDR3 bases are TGTGCCAGCAGACAATTTAGCGGCTCCAACAATGAGCAGTTCTTC. This sequence joins TRBV12-3 or TRBV12-4 and TRBJ2-1; possible D gene TRBD2, 6 bases. The CDR3 is 15 amino acids.

The V gene is TRBV9, the J gene TRBJ2-3, with 8 bases matching TRBD2. Unmatched junction bases numbered 9, after V lost 3 bases and J lost 3 bases. Germline V gene data show CDR1 as SGDLS and CDR2 as YYNGEE. This CDR3 comprises 16 residues. The CDR3 spells CASSDGPSGPTDTQYF. The CDR3 nucleotides read TGTGCCAGCAGCGATGGGCCTAGCGGGCCAACAGATACGCAGTATTTT.